A selection of T cell receptor beta chains follows, all from one sample in a study of cytomegalovirus exposure and HLA in healthy donors. Only in-frame clones appear in the TCRdb table, and some are missing; sequencing was by immunoSEQ multiplex PCR. The sample lists about 150,000 clones, approximately 69% occurring once. The sample comprised PBMCs. Receptor source: a young man in good health and CMV-seronegative. The CDR3 runs from the conserved cysteine through the conserved F or W. The D gene is left open where the match is weak. Not every row has a clone size; where given, it reads once, few, many or a size class.

d_call,v_call,clone_size,cdr3_length,j_call,cdr3_nt,cdr3_aa
TRBD1,TRBV7-2,NA,16,TRBJ1-2,TGTGCCAGCAGCCCAGGGTCCGACAGGGGAAGCTATGGCTACACCTTC,CASSPGSDRGSYGYTF
NA,TRBV5-5,few,13,TRBJ1-1,TGTGCCAGCAGCTTGGCTGACAGCACTGAAGCTTTCTTT,CASSLADSTEAFF
TRBD2,TRBV4-3,few,16,TRBJ2-2,TGCGCCAGCAGCGGGACTAGCGGGGGTTACACCGGGGAGCTGTTTTTT,CASSGTSGGYTGELFF
TRBD1,TRBV7-2,NA,14,TRBJ1-6,TGTGCCAGCAGCCCGAGGGGGCGGTGGTCACCCCTCCACTTT,CASSPRGRWSPLHF
NA,TRBV19,NA,13,TRBJ2-7,TGTGCCAGTAGTCCCTCCGGGTTTTACGAGCAGTACTTC,CASSPSGFYEQYF
TRBD1,TRBV6-1,NA,13,TRBJ1-1,TGTGCCAGTCCCTCGGACAGGCGGACTGAAGCTTTCTTT,CASPSDRRTEAFF
TRBD2,TRBV7-9,NA,16,TRBJ2-7,TGTGCCAGCAGCCCCACTAGCGGGGAGCACTCCTACGAGCAGTACTTC,CASSPTSGEHSYEQYF
NA,TRBV5-1,NA,13,TRBJ2-5,TGCGCCAGCAGCCAAAGATTGAGGGAGACCCAGTACTTC,CASSQRLRETQYF
TRBD1,TRBV28,once,13,TRBJ2-5,TGTGCCAGCAGTCCCGGGACAGTAGAGACCCAGTACTTC,CASSPGTVETQYF
TRBD2,TRBV19,NA,14,TRBJ2-5,TGTGCCAGTAAGAGCGGGGGGGCCCAAGAGACCCAGTACTTC,CASKSGGAQETQYF
TRBD1,TRBV5-6,NA,15,TRBJ2-7,TGTGCCAGCAGCGCGGACAGGGTACTAACCTACGAGCAGTACTTC,CASSADRVLTYEQYF
TRBD1,TRBV7-2,NA,15,TRBJ1-1,TGTGCCAGCCAGCCGAGGGGACAGGGGACCTATGAAGCTTTCTTT,CASQPRGQGTYEAFF
NA,TRBV28,NA,12,TRBJ2-7,TGTGCCAGCCACGCAACAGAAGACGAGCAGTACTTC,CASHATEDEQYF
NA,TRBV4-1,few,14,TRBJ2-7,TGCGCCAGCAGCCAAGATACGGGGATCGGGGAGCAGTACTTC,CASSQDTGIGEQYF
NA,TRBV28,few,18,TRBJ2-3,TGTGCCAGCAGTCCCCGGGATCTGACAGGATCTAGCACAGATACGCAGTATTTT,CASSPRDLTGSSTDTQYF
NA,TRBV5-6,NA,17,TRBJ2-3,TGTACCAGCAGCTTGGAGCGGACTTACCCCCTAACAGATACGCAGTATTTT,CTSSLERTYPLTDTQYF
NA,TRBV4-3,few,13,TRBJ1-1,TGCGCCAGCAGCCAAGACAAGAACACTGAAGCTTTCTTT,CASSQDKNTEAFF
TRBD1,TRBV7-8,NA,16,TRBJ1-2,TGTGCCAGCAGCTCGTCTTGGACAGGGAGCCCGCACGGCTACACCTTC,CASSSSWTGSPHGYTF
NA,TRBV29-1,NA,12,TRBJ1-2,TGCAGCACCTGGGGGGATCTCTATGGCTACCCCTTC,CSTWGDLYGYPF
TRBD1,TRBV6-1,NA,14,TRBJ1-4,TGTGCCAGCAGGCCGGGACAGGGCGGTGAAAAACTGTTTTTT,CASRPGQGGEKLFF
NA,TRBV7-2,few,15,TRBJ1-5,TGTGCCAGCAGCTTAGATATCTCCGGGAATCAGCCCCAGCATTTT,CASSLDISGNQPQHF
NA,TRBV29-1,few,12,TRBJ1-1,TGCAGCGTATCAAAGGAGGACACTGAAGCTTTCTTT,CSVSKEDTEAFF
TRBD2,TRBV4-2,few,16,TRBJ2-1,TGTGCCAGCAGCCAACGACTTGTGGGGGGGAGCCATGAGCAGTTCTTC,CASSQRLVGGSHEQFF
TRBD1,TRBV18,NA,15,TRBJ2-5,TGTGCCAGCTCACCAGCCGGGACAGGGTCGGTGACCCAGTACTTC,CASSPAGTGSVTQYF
NA,TRBV7-9,few,15,TRBJ2-7,TGTGCCAGCAGCTTAGTCCAGCGTCCCACCTACGAGCAGTACTTC,CASSLVQRPTYEQYF
TRBD2,TRBV11-2,NA,15,TRBJ2-3,TGTGCCAGCAGCTTCGGACTAGCCTTCACAGATACGCAGTATTTT,CASSFGLAFTDTQYF
NA,TRBV6-5,NA,12,TRBJ2-5,TGTGCCAGCGCCTCCGGAGAAGAGACCCAGTACTTC,CASASGEETQYF
TRBD1,TRBV5-4,once,15,TRBJ1-1,TGTGCCAGCAGCGACCTGACAGGGTCGAGCACTGAAGCTTTCTTT,CASSDLTGSSTEAFF
NA,TRBV10-1,NA,12,TRBJ1-1,TGCGCCAGCTTTAAAAAGAACACTGAAGCTTTCTTT,CASFKKNTEAFF
TRBD2,TRBV13,few,15,TRBJ2-7,TGTGCCAGCAGCTTTTATGCGGGGGGTGCCTACGAGCAGTACTTC,CASSFYAGGAYEQYF
TRBD1,TRBV30,NA,13,TRBJ1-5,TGTGCCTGGAGTAGACAGGGGCTTGAGCCCCAGCATTTT,CAWSRQGLEPQHF
TRBD1,TRBV7-2,NA,14,TRBJ1-2,TGTGCCAGCAGCTCCTCAGGGGGGCAGGGAGGCTACACCTTC,CASSSSGGQGGYTF
NA,TRBV25-1,NA,16,TRBJ2-6,TGTGCCAGCAGTGACAGGGTCTCCTCTGGGGCCAACGTCCTGACTTTC,CASSDRVSSGANVLTF
NA,TRBV9,NA,14,TRBJ2-1,TGTGCCAGCAGCGTACAGTGGAGGGGCAATGAGCAGTTCTTC,CASSVQWRGNEQFF
NA,TRBV6-5,NA,11,TRBJ2-3,TGTGCCAGCAGTAGAGGAGATACGCAGTATTTT,CASSRGDTQYF
TRBD2,TRBV27,NA,14,TRBJ2-3,TGTGCCAGTACGCTGGCGGGAGGCACAGATACGCAGTATTTT,CASTLAGGTDTQYF
TRBD1,TRBV5-4,NA,15,TRBJ2-7,TGTGCCAGCAGCACCGGGACAGGGGACCCCTACGAGCAGTACTTC,CASSTGTGDPYEQYF
NA,TRBV9,NA,14,TRBJ1-6,TGTGCCAGCAGCGTAGGTGGGGGCAAGGAACCCCTCCACTTT,CASSVGGGKEPLHF
TRBD1,TRBV6-5,NA,16,TRBJ2-1,TGTGCCAGCAGTTACTCTGCAGGGGGCGCCTACAATGAGCAGTTCTTC,CASSYSAGGAYNEQFF
NA,TRBV5-5,once,15,TRBJ2-5,TGTGCCAGCAGCTCCGTACTCACAGGGTTAGAGACCCAGTACTTC,CASSSVLTGLETQYF
NA,TRBV19,NA,14,TRBJ1-2,TGTGCCAGTAATAACCCAGGGGCCCATAGCGGCTACACCTTC,CASNNPGAHSGYTF
NA,TRBV5-7,NA,14,TRBJ2-5,TGTGCCAGCAGCTTGGAAAGGGGGGGTGGGACCCAGTACTTC,CASSLERGGGTQYF
TRBD1,TRBV7-9,NA,15,TRBJ1-4,TGTGCCAGCAGTTTAACAGGGGGGGTTGGAGAAAAACTGTTTTTT,CASSLTGGVGEKLFF
TRBD1,TRBV15,NA,16,TRBJ2-5,TGTGCCACCAGCAGAGATTGGGGCAGGGGGCGGCAGACCCAGTACTTC,CATSRDWGRGRQTQYF
TRBD2,TRBV29-1,NA,12,TRBJ2-3,TGCAGCTCCGGGGGGGGTACAGATACGCAGTATTTT,CSSGGGTDTQYF
TRBD1,TRBV7-2,NA,13,TRBJ1-2,TGTGCCAGCAGCTTCGACAGGGGGCAGGGCTACACCTTC,CASSFDRGQGYTF
TRBD2,TRBV2,NA,14,TRBJ2-1,TGTGCCAGCAGTGAATCGGGGGGGGCCAATGAGCAGTTCTTC,CASSESGGANEQFF
NA,TRBV5-8,few,14,TRBJ1-4,TGTGCCAGCAGCTTGGGGGGGCCGGATGAAAAACTGTTTTTT,CASSLGGPDEKLFF
NA,TRBV4-2,NA,14,TRBJ1-6,TGTGCCAGCAGCCAAGAGGGCAGGAATTCACCCCTCAACTTT,CASSQEGRNSPLNF
NA,TRBV6-5,NA,12,TRBJ2-5,TGTGCCAGCAGTTTCGGGTGGGAGACCCAGTACTTC,CASSFGWETQYF
TRBD1,TRBV10-2,NA,13,TRBJ1-2,TGCGCCAGCACTCAGACAGGGCTGGGTGGCTACACCTTC,CASTQTGLGGYTF
TRBD2,TRBV5-5,NA,14,TRBJ2-7,TGTGCCAGCAGCTTGGGGGGACTAGCGGGCGAGCAGTACTTC,CASSLGGLAGEQYF
TRBD1,TRBV7-2,NA,14,TRBJ2-7,TGTGCCAGCAGCTTAACGGGACAGGCCTACGAGCAGTACTTC,CASSLTGQAYEQYF
NA,TRBV6-1,NA,14,TRBJ1-5,TGTGCCAGCGATAAGGGGTATAGCAATCAGCCCCAGCATTTT,CASDKGYSNQPQHF
TRBD1,TRBV4-1,NA,20,TRBJ1-1,TGCGCCAGCAGCCAAGCTGGGGCCTTTGTCGAGGGACAGTTGAACACTGAAGCTTTCTTT,CASSQAGAFVEGQLNTEAFF